A single sample is the source of the 18 T cell receptor beta chains below, sequenced in a study of T cells in women clearing cervical HPV infection (dated by TCRdb to the late 2010s). Receptor amplification or capture employed the immunoSEQ multiplex PCR assay. TCRdb retrieved this table from immuneACCESS and kept in-frame rearrangements only. Not all clones are present; in checked studies, unresolved V genes account for under half, and no reason is known for the remainder. This sample's listing comprises 25,000 to 35,000 clones. The ten largest clones capture roughly 3.9% of the sample. Sequencing used blood buffy coat. Receptors originate from a woman aged 18-70 years with a cervical HPV16 infection that either progressed to CIN3+ or cleared (not recorded which).

Worth noting for this clone: The read terminates 3 residues before the CDR3 end, so the remaining end is supplied by the germline J gene. V gene TRBV7-2 combines with J gene TRBJ1-1; weak D call: TRBD1 (6 bases). The CDR3 is 15 residues long. Germline values: CDR1 SGHTA, CDR2 FQGNSA. V was trimmed by 2 bases and J by 5 bases, leaving 15 bases between them. CDR3 bases read: TGTGCCAGCAGCTTACTGACAGGTATCGGGACTGAA. It encodes CASSLLTGIGTE. The whole CDR3 is CASSLLTGIGTEAFF.

As to this clone: The read terminates 3 residues before the CDR3 end, so the remaining end is supplied by the germline J gene. This chain uses TRBV6-1 with TRBJ2-7; 10 bases map to TRBD1. The CDR3 contains 16 residues. Germline loops: CDR1 MNHNS, CDR2 SASEGT. After removal of 1 base from V and 3 bases from J, the junction contained 6 bases not matched to a gene. The covered CDR3 bases are TGTGCCAGCAGTGAAGGACAGGGGGCCAACCTCTACGAG. Translation gives CASSEGQGANLYE. The CDR3 in its entirety is CASSEGQGANLYEQYF.

About this clone: The CDR3 end lies 3 residues beyond the end of the read and is filled in from the germline J gene. The chain carries TRBV7-3 and TRBJ2-1, with 8 bases lining up with TRBD1. In germline, CDR1 is SGHTA, CDR2 FQGTGA. The length of the CDR3 is 16 residues. Germline trimming cut 5 bases from V and 5 bases from J; bases unmatched to any gene: 11. The part of the CDR3 DNA that was read is TGTGCCAGCAGCCTTCGTTGGACAGGGATTAACAATGAG. Its protein is CASSLRWTGINNE. The whole CDR3 protein reads CASSLRWTGINNEQFF.

Points on this clone: The read finishes 3 residues shy of the CDR3 end, and the germline J gene is used to complete it. The chain joins TRBV6-2 or TRBV6-3 to TRBJ2-7; D gene ambiguous. The CDR3 covers 14 residues. Deletions cut 3 bases from V and 2 bases from J, with 11 bases between. Germline V CDR1 and CDR2: MNHEY, SVGEGT. CDR3 sequence: CASSYDPEAYEQYF. The CDR3 DNA, read in part, is TGTGCCAGCAGTTATGATCCAGAGGCCTACGAG.

About this clone: The CDR3 extends 3 residues past the end of the read, so its final part is completed from the germline J gene. The chain joins TRBV5-1 to TRBJ2-1; D ambiguous. V lost 3 bases and J 7 bases, leaving 8 bases between the germline ends. The CDR3 consists of 12 residues. CDR1 and CDR2 from the germline V gene are SGHRS and YFSETQ. The CDR3 spells CASSSRWNEQFF. CDR3 bases read: TGCGCCAGCAGCTCACGGTGGAATGAG. The entire variable domain, with the rest obtained from reference TRBV5-1 and TRBJ2-1, is as follows: KAGVTQTPRYLIKTRGQQVTLSCSPISGHRSVSWYQQTPGQGLQFLFEYFSETQRNKGNFPGRFSGRQFSNSRSEMNVSTLELGDSALYLCASSSRWNEQFFGPGTRLTVL.

The sequenced part of the CDR3 DNA is TGTGCCATCACCCCACTAGCGGGAGGCCACGAG. Translating it yields CAITPLAGGHE. Given in full, the CDR3 is CAITPLAGGHEQYF. V is TRBV10-3 and J is TRBJ2-7; 12 bases line up with TRBD2. The CDR3 goes on 3 residues after the read ends, and that part is filled in from the germline J gene. CDR1 is ENHRY, CDR2 SYGVKD, per germline. With 7 bases clipped from V and 5 bases from J, the junction kept 6 bases outside the gene matches. This CDR3 region has 14 residues.

Comment on this clone: The read finishes 3 residues shy of the CDR3 end, and the germline J gene is used to complete it. V usage is TRBV11-2 and J usage is TRBJ2-7, with D maybe TRBD2 (6 bases). The CDR3 spans 15 residues. Trimming stripped 0 bases from V and 0 bases from J, with 9 bases between. Germline-derived CDR1 and CDR2 are SGHAT and FQNNGV. The CDR3 region is CASSLDAGYSYEQYF. Incomplete CDR3 DNA: TGTGCCAGCAGCTTAGATGCGGGGTACTCCTACGAG. Supplemented by reference TRBV11-2 and TRBJ2-7, the full variable domain reads EAGVAQSPRYKIIEKRQSVAFWCNPISGHATLYWYQQILGQGPKLLIQFQNNGVVDDSQLPKDRFSAERLKGVDSTLKIQPAKLEDSAVYLCASSLDAGYSYEQYFGPGTRLTVT.

Comment on this clone: The read is 3 residues too short to cover the CDR3 end, so that end is filled in from the germline J gene. The V gene is TRBV11-1, the J gene TRBJ1-4; perhaps TRBD1 as D (5 bases). From germline, CDR1 is SGHAT and CDR2 FQDESV (reference sequence). V was clipped by 5 bases and J by 5 bases, with 9 bases between them. The CDR3 extends over 13 amino acids. The DNA read from the CDR3 is TGTGCCAGCAGCCAGGGTTCCAATGAAAAA. Translated: CASSQGSNEK. The CDR3 reads in full as CASSQGSNEKLFF.

In the case of this clone: The CDR3 end is not reached by the read, which stops 3 residues before it; the germline J gene fills it in. The genes are TRBV4-1 and TRBJ2-2, with a tentative D call TRBD2 (7 bases). Germline lookup yields CDR1 MGHRA and CDR2 YSYEKL. This CDR3 comprises 15 residues. V lost 5 bases and J 5 bases, leaving 15 bases between the germline ends. CDR3 sequence reads: CASSETGRGTGELFF. CDR3 DNA (partial): TGCGCCAGCAGCGAAACAGGGAGGGGGACCGGGGAG.

With respect to this clone: With the read ending 3 residues before the CDR3 end, the germline J gene is used to fill in that end. The V call is TRBV19, the J call TRBJ1-4; D may be TRBD1 (6 bases). V was trimmed by 7 bases and J by 7 bases, leaving 19 bases between them. The germline V gene encodes CDR1 LNHDA and CDR2 SQIVND (reference sequence). CDR3 size: 15 residues. The CDR3 region is CASMKADQGSEKLFF. CDR3 DNA, as far as it was read: TGTGCCAGTATGAAAGCGGACCAGGGGAGTGAAAAA. Using reference TRBV19 and TRBJ1-4 for the parts outside the CDR3, the full variable domain is DGGITQSPKYLFRKEGQNVTLSCEQNLNHDAMYWYRQDPGQGLRLIYYSQIVNDFQKGDIAEGYSVSREKKESFPLTVTSAQKNPTAFYLCASMKADQGSEKLFFGSGTQLSVL.

A remark on this clone: The sequence runs out 3 residues before the end of the CDR3; the remainder is reconstructed from the germline J gene. The chain joins TRBV19 to TRBJ2-1; no firm D call. CDR3 length: 11 residues. V shed 5 bases and J shed 4 bases, with 3 bases lying between them. Germline CDR1 reads LNHDA; CDR2 reads SQIVND (reference sequence). The sequenced part of the CDR3 DNA is TGTGCCAGTAGTCAGTACAATGAG. Amino acids: CASSQYNE. The full-length CDR3 reads as CASSQYNEQFF.

A remark on this clone: The CDR3 is cut off 3 residues early in the read; its end comes from the germline J gene. The genes are TRBV18 and TRBJ2-7; D uncertain. V was cut by 3 bases and J by 6 bases, with 9 bases left in between. Germline CDR1 and CDR2: KGHSH and LQKENI. The CDR3 totals 12 residues. CDR3 DNA (partial): TGTGCCAGCTCACCCAACGCCGGCGAG. Translated: CASSPNAGE. The CDR3 reads in full as CASSPNAGEQYF.

Comment on this clone: The CDR3 is cut off 3 residues early in the read; its end comes from the germline J gene. The chain joins TRBV10-3 to TRBJ2-2; the D gene is possibly TRBD1 (6 bases). Germline-derived CDR1 and CDR2 are ENHRY and SYGVKD. The CDR3 length is 14 residues. Trimming cost V 5 bases and J 6 bases, with 13 bases left between them. The covered CDR3 bases are TGTGCCATCAGTTCCCCGGGACACTCCGGGGAG. Protein: CAISSPGHSGE. Given in full, the CDR3 is CAISSPGHSGELFF.

With regard to this clone: Coverage ceases 3 residues before the CDR3 finishes, and the germline J gene fills in the end. This chain uses TRBV19 with TRBJ2-7, with D unresolved. Per germline, CDR1 LNHDA and CDR2 SQIVND (reference sequence). The CDR3 covers 14 residues. With 1 base removed from V and 2 bases from J, the gap between germline ends came to 9 bases. The CDR3: CASSIASGAYEQYF. CDR3 DNA (partial): TGTGCCAGTAGTATAGCGTCAGGAGCCTACGAG.

With regard to this clone: The read falls 3 residues short of the CDR3 end, and the missing part is taken from the germline J gene. The V and J genes are TRBV3-1 (or the pseudogene TRBV3-2) and TRBJ1-2; 7 bases match TRBD1. After removal of 4 bases from V and 2 bases from J, the junction contained 10 bases not matched to a gene. Per germline, CDR1 LGHDT and CDR2 YNNKEL (reference sequence). The CDR3 contains 16 residues. The sequenced part of the CDR3 DNA is TGTGCCAGCAGCCCCATGGGAGGGGGCGGCAACTATGGC. Translating it yields CASSPMGGGGNYG. The full CDR3 protein reads CASSPMGGGGNYGYTF.

On this clone: The read halts 3 residues ahead of the CDR3 end, with the missing end drawn from the germline J gene. The V and J genes are TRBV20-1 and TRBJ1-6, with 8 positions matching TRBD1. This CDR3 contains 14 residues. Germline CDR1 is DFQATT and CDR2 is SNEGSKA (reference sequence). J lost 10 bases, V lost 6 bases, and 11 bases had no gene match. CDR3 DNA, as far as it was read: TGCAGTGCAGACCTGGACAGGGACGGATCACCC. Its translation is CSADLDRDGSP. The whole CDR3 region reads CSADLDRDGSPLHF.

For this clone: The read falls 3 residues short of the CDR3 end, and the missing part is taken from the germline J gene. V gene TRBV7-2 combines with J gene TRBJ2-3, with D unclear. CDR3 length equals 13 residues. The germline V gene has CDR1 SGHTA and CDR2 FQGNSA. Trimming removed 2 bases from V and 2 bases from J, with 5 bases in between. The CDR3 spells CASSLTNTDTQYF. The part of the CDR3 DNA that was read is TGTGCCAGCAGCTTAACTAACACAGATACG.

Points on this clone: Coverage ceases 3 residues before the CDR3 finishes, and the germline J gene fills in the end. The V and J genes are TRBV12-3 or TRBV12-4 and TRBJ1-3; D is uncertain. The CDR3 has 12 residues. Trimming removed 3 bases from V and 8 bases from J, with 8 bases in between. CDR3 in amino acids: CASSFHQDTIYF. The part of the CDR3 DNA that was read is TGTGCCAGCAGTTTTCATCAGGACACC.